This T cell receptor beta chain was profiled in a study of glioma-infiltrating T cells (dated by TCRdb to about 2016). Concerning the study at large: TCR alpha- and beta-chain repertoires were sequenced from glioma tissue, non-neoplastic brain tissue and matched peripheral blood mononuclear cells. The paired cohort comprised three low-grade glioma patients, eight or nine primary glioblastoma patients and three non-glioma patients contributing non-neoplastic brain tissue. Each tissue-infiltrating repertoire was compared with the same patient's peripheral blood repertoire to measure divergence between tissue and blood T-cell populations.

Findings and caveats that apply to the study as a whole: Group comparisons were based on small numbers of patients: three non-neoplastic, three low-grade glioma and eight glioblastoma patients. Tissue and blood shared very few CDR3 sequences, a result attributed to high CDR3 diversity and limited sampling. VJ-independent divergence between tissue and blood was below expectation in non-neoplastic patients but above expectation in all gliomas, especially low-grade gliomas.

The CDR3, from cysteine to phenylalanine, totals 18 residues. The entry retains the CDR3 DNA only, 54 bases that are in frame from base 1. V is reduced by 2 bases and J by 0 bases, leaving a spacing of 14 bases between them. The CDR1 and CDR2 encoded by the germline V gene are SGHAT and FQNNGV. TCR alpha and beta CDR3 regions were amplified with the iRepertoire nested amplicon-rescue multiplex PCR (arm-PCR) platform from RNA. The input for one-step reverse transcription and amplification was 100-400 ng of tissue mRNA or PBMC total RNA. Following bead purification, Illumina adapters were added by a secondary multiplex PCR, and libraries between 200 and 400 bp were gel-purified. The libraries contained internal 6-nucleotide barcodes that were used for demultiplexing. Sequencing of the libraries was done on an Illumina MiSeq using 2x220 or 2x250 nucleotide paired-end reads. As for how the authors treated the data: Paired reads were merged using FLASH 1.2.11 and aligned with BWA-MEM to the GRCh37 human genome, and TRA and TRB reads were then extracted. For V and J assignment, an IMGT-derived reference of cassette sequences and CDR3 motifs that included pseudogenes was used. Reads were translated in three frames, and productive CDR3s were defined as those with a C...FGXG motif and no stop codons. Unique combinations of V-J cassette pair and CDR3 amino acid sequence were defined as clonotypes. Filtering of reads was based on Hamming distance, with the threshold set by the sequence error rate of each sample in mapped regions. The public reads were reanalyzed by TCRdb: fastp trimming at Q25, MiXCR alignment, in-frame beta chains only. Identical CDR3 proteins give one entry, which carries the most common genes and DNA. None of the V and J calls come from the authors' own analysis; TCRdb made them. The sample includes 100,000 to 150,000 distinct CDR3 sequences, with under 25% observed a single time. 25% to 30% of the sample comes from the top ten.

At least ten counts were recorded for this clonotype. There is no known antigen for this receptor. Base qualities are not recorded, but no much larger clone differs from it by a single base. The origin of this receptor is a human donor with low-grade glioma or glioblastoma, undergoing nonglioma brain surgery, or in good health (not recorded which). Sequenced sample: glioma tissue, nonneoplastic brain tissue, or PBMCs (not recorded which). The chain was built from TRBV11-2 and TRBJ1-6; the D gene is possibly TRBD1, with 5 bases matching. The CDR3 here reads CASSLRAGGSSYNSPLHF. In nucleotide form, the sequence is TGTGCCAGCAGCTTAAGGGCTGGGGGGAGCTCCTATAATTCACCCCTCCACTTT.